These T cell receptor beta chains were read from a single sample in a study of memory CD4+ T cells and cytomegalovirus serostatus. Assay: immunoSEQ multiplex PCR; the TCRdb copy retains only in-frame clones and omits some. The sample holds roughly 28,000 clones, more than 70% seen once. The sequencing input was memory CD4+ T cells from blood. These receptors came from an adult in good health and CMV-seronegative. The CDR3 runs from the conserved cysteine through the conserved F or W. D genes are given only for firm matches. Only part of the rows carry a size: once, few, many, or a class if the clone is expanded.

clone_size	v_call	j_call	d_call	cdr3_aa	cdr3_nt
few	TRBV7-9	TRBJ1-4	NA	CASSLGEREKLFF	TGTGCCAGCAGCTTGGGGGAGAGGGAAAAACTGTTTTTT
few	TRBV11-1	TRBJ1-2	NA	CASSLPGAGGYTF	TGTGCCAGCAGCTTACCAGGGGCTGGTGGCTACACCTTC
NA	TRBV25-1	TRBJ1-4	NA	CASSAGREGEKLFF	TGTGCCAGCAGTGCCGGTAGAGAAGGTGAAAAACTGTTTTTT
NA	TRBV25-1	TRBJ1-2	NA	CASSEYGADGYTF	TGTGCCAGCAGTGAATATGGGGCTGATGGCTACACCTTC
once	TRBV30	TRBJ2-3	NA	CAWSVRADTQYF	TGTGCCTGGAGTGTCCGGGCGGATACGCAGTATTTT
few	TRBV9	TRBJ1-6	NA	CASSVEQGTNSPLHF	TGTGCCAGCAGCGTAGAACAGGGAACTAATTCACCCCTCCACTTT
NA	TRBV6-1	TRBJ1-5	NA	CASSEYRVGQPQHF	TGTGCCAGCAGTGAATATAGGGTAGGCCAGCCCCAGCATTTT
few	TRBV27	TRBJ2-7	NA	CASSSNSQKQYF	TGTGCCAGCAGTTCAAATTCACAGAAGCAGTACTTC
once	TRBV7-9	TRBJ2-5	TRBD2	CASSSRGGRETQYF	TGTGCCAGCAGCTCCCGGGGGGGGAGGGAGACCCAGTACTTC
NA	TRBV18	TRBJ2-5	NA	CASSLKPDLQETQYF	TGTGCCAGCTCACTTAAACCCGACCTCCAAGAGACCCAGTACTTC
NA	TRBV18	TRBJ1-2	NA	CASSPGDNYGYTF	TGTGCCAGCTCCCCGGGGGACAACTATGGCTACACCTTC
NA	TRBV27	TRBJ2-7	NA	CATLRTAPYEQYF	TGTGCCACCCTCAGGACAGCTCCCTACGAGCAGTACTTC
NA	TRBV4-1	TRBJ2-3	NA	CASSQAIGSTQYF	TGCGCCAGCAGCCAGGCTATCGGGAGTACGCAGTATTTT
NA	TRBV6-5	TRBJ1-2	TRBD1	CASSYLKQGAYGYTF	TGTGCCAGCAGTTACCTTAAACAGGGGGCCTATGGCTACACCTTC
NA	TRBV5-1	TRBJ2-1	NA	CASREGSNEQFF	TGCGCCAGCAGGGAAGGGTCGAATGAGCAGTTCTTC
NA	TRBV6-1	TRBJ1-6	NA	CASSPGGGNSPLHF	TGTGCCAGCAGCCCGGGCGGGGGTAATTCACCCCTCCACTTT
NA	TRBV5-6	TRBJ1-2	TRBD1	CASSHTPTGDLDGYTF	TGTGCCAGCAGCCACACCCCGACAGGGGACTTGGATGGCTACACCTTC
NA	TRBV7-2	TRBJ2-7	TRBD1	CASSTYRGELYEQYF	TGTGCCAGCAGCACCTACAGGGGAGAGTTGTACGAGCAGTACTTC
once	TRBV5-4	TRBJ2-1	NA	CASSSLLRRENYNEQFF	TGTGCCAGCAGCTCCCTCTTACGCAGGGAGAACTACAATGAGCAGTTCTTC
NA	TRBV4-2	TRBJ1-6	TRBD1	CASSRGLERDRANSPLHF	TGTGCCAGCAGCCGGGGGTTGGAGAGGGACAGGGCCAATTCACCCCTCCACTTT
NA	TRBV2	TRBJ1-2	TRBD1	CASSERQGYFYGYTF	TGTGCCAGCAGTGAAAGACAGGGGTACTTCTATGGCTACACCTTC
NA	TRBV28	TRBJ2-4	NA	CASSLRAPSGKNIQYF	TGTGCCAGCAGTTTAAGGGCCCCTTCCGGCAAAAACATTCAGTACTTC
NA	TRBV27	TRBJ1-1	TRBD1	CASSRRDRGLFGTEAFF	TGTGCCAGCAGTCGCCGGGACAGGGGGCTTTTTGGCACTGAAGCTTTCTTT
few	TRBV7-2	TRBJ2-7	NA	CASSLIRTGEQYF	TGTGCCAGCAGCTTAATTCGGACGGGCGAGCAGTACTTC
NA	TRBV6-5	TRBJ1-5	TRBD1	CASSRGTGVGQPQHF	TGTGCCAGCAGCCGAGGGACAGGGGTGGGTCAGCCCCAGCATTTT
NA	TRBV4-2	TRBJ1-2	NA	CASRDSPNYGYTF	TGTGCCAGCAGGGACAGCCCTAACTATGGCTACACCTTC
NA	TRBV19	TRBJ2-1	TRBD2	CASTAGAAYNEQFF	TGTGCCAGCACAGCGGGAGCCGCCTACAATGAGCAGTTCTTC
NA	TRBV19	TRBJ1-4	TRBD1	CASSKRQGTNEKLFF	TGTGCCAGTAGTAAAAGACAGGGGACTAATGAAAAACTGTTTTTT
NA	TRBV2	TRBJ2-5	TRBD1	CASSRDRGFPETQYF	TGTGCCAGCAGTAGGGACAGGGGTTTCCCAGAGACCCAGTACTTC
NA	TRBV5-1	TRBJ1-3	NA	CASSLFAGSGNTIYF	TGCGCCAGCAGCTTGTTTGCAGGGTCTGGAAACACCATATATTTT
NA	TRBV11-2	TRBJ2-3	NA	CASSLVAGGGGIDTQYF	TGTGCCAGCAGCTTAGTGGCGGGGGGAGGGGGCATAGATACGCAGTATTTT
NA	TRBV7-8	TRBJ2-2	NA	CASSLRGPPGTGELFF	TGTGCCAGCAGCTTAAGGGGCCCCCCGGGCACCGGGGAGCTGTTTTTT
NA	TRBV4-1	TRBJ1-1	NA	CASSKKGEATEAFF	TGCGCCAGCTCGAAGAAGGGTGAGGCCACTGAAGCTTTCTTT
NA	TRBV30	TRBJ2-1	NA	CAWSPDGHLRNEQFF	TGTGCCTGGAGCCCAGACGGACACCTTCGGAATGAGCAGTTCTTC
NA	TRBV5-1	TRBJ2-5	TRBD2	CASKRTSGGQSQETQYF	TGCGCCAGCAAGCGGACTAGCGGGGGTCAATCCCAAGAGACCCAGTACTTC
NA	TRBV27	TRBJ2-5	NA	CASSLPGSRETQYF	TGTGCCAGCAGTTTACCGGGGTCCCGGGAGACCCAGTACTTC
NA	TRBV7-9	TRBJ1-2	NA	CASTRGAADYGYTF	TGTGCCAGCACCCGAGGGGCGGCCGACTATGGCTACACCTTC
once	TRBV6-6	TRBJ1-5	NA	CASSYGNQGQPQHF	TGTGCCAGCAGTTACGGGAACCAGGGTCAGCCCCAGCATTTT
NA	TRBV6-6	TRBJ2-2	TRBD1	CASSPDRGRDGELFF	TGTGCCAGCAGCCCCGACAGGGGACGTGACGGGGAGCTGTTTTTT
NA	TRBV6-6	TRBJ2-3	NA	CASIIDHFSDTQYF	TGTGCCAGCATAATCGACCATTTCTCAGATACGCAGTATTTT
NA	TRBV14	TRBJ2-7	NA	CASSQQLSSYEQYF	TGTGCCAGCAGCCAACAGTTGAGCTCCTACGAGCAGTACTTC
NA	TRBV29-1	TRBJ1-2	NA	CSVERGGGYTF	TGCAGCGTTGAGCGGGGGGGTGGCTACACCTTC
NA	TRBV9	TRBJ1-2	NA	CASSASGVSYGYTF	TGTGCCAGCAGCGCCTCAGGGGTGAGCTATGGCTACACCTTC
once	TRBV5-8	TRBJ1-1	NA	CASSIQRNTEAFF	TGTGCCAGCAGCATACAGAGGAACACTGAAGCTTTCTTT
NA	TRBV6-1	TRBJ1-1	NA	CASSDDTTEAFF	TGTGCCAGCAGTGATGATACCACTGAAGCTTTCTTT
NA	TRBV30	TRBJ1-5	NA	CAWSRDSNQPQHF	TGTGCCTGGAGCCGGGACAGCAATCAGCCCCAGCATTTT
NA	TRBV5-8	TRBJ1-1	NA	CASSLELGTNTEAFF	TGTGCCAGCAGCTTGGAATTAGGAACGAACACTGAAGCTTTCTTT
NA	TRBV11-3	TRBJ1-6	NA	CASSRGSGNSPLHF	TGTGCCAGCAGCAGAGGGTCGGGTAATTCACCCCTCCACTTT
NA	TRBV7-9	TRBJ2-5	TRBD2	CASSLYRLAGGETQYF	TGTGCCAGCAGCCTTTACCGACTAGCGGGGGGAGAGACCCAGTACTTC
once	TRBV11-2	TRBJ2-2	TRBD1	CASRLTDRGTGELFF	TGTGCCAGCAGACTCACGGACAGGGGGACCGGGGAGCTGTTTTTT
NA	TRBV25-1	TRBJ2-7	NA	CASSFGYEQYF	TGTGCCAGCAGCTTCGGCTACGAGCAGTACTTC
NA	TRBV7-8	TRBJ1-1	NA	CASSLVWGASANTEAFF	TGTGCCAGCAGCTTAGTATGGGGGGCATCAGCGAACACTGAAGCTTTCTTT
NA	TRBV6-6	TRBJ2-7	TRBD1	CASISGTGLYEQYF	TGTGCCAGCATATCCGGGACAGGGCTCTACGAGCAGTACTTC
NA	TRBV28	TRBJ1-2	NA	CASSLGGRRNYGYTF	TGTGCCAGCAGTTTGGGGGGGCGCAGGAACTATGGCTACACCTTC
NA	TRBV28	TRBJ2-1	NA	CASSSIGLYNEQFF	TGTGCCAGCAGTTCGATAGGGCTATACAATGAGCAGTTCTTC
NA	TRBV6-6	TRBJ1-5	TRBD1	CASSPQGGRPQHF	TGTGCCAGCAGCCCGCAGGGGGGAAGGCCCCAGCATTTT
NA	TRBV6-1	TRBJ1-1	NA	CASRTGMNTEAFF	TGTGCCAGCAGGACAGGCATGAACACTGAAGCTTTCTTT
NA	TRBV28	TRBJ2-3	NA	CASSSSWDGYRDTQYF	TGTGCCAGCAGTTCCTCCTGGGACGGCTACAGAGATACGCAGTATTTT
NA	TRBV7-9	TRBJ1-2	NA	CASSRDSYGYTF	TGTGCCAGCAGCCGAGACAGTTATGGCTACACCTTC